Below, one T cell receptor (beta chain) is given with its context. The sample belongs to a study of OX40 agonist ivuxolimab in advanced cancers. The V end was cut by 5 bases, the J end by 1 base, with 20 bases between. The CDR3 length is 18 residues. Germline CDR1 and CDR2: SGHTA and FQGTGA. Sequencing used immunoSEQ multiplex PCR; TCRdb keeps in-frame clones, though not all of them. The repertoire holds around 39,000 clones, with roughly 80% as singletons. This TCR came from an adult with an advanced solid tumor such as melanoma, head and neck, liver or kidney cancer. The material was CD4+ or CD8+ T cells sorted from blood, obtained in a trial of the OX40 agonist ivuxolimab. The chain combines TRBV7-3 with TRBJ2-2, with a tentative D call TRBD1 (6 bases). The CDR3 region has the DNA TGTGCCAGCAGCCGAACCTATTCGATGACAGGGAACACCGGGGAGCTGTTTTTT. Residues: CASSRTYSMTGNTGELFF.